This T cell receptor beta chain originates from a study of blood T cell repertoires in COVID-19. The wider study: Specimens from acute and convalescent COVID-19 originated in the United States, Italy and Spain. PBMCs, B-cell-depleted T cells, or T cells were the source of the cDNA or gDNA that made up the material.

This clone showed up just once. How the authors handled the data: Cell counts per sample came from amplifying reference gene primers. The data were produced by immunoSEQ multiplex PCR, yet TCRdb's version contains in-frame clones alone and is incomplete. D and trimming were read from the DNA, whereas the V and J calls and clone size are those reported in that table. The repertoire holds 300,000 to 500,000 clones, with over 75% as singletons. J gave up 6 bases and V 0 bases, and 0 bases lay outside the gene matches. This CDR3 contains 12 residues. Per the germline V gene, CDR1 is SGHDT and CDR2 is YYEEEE. This study enrolled people aged roughly 18 to 100 from approximately 24 US geographic areas.

V is TRBV5-6 and J is TRBJ2-7; 7 bases are a match to TRBD1. Material: PBMCs or T cells enriched from blood (not recorded which). The receptor's source is a woman aged 35 to 49 with acute COVID-19. The CDR3 DNA reads TGTGCCAGCAGCTTGGGGACAGGCGAGCAGTACTTC. Protein sequence: CASSLGTGEQYF.